A selection of T cell receptor beta chains follows, all from one sample in a study of blood T cell repertoires in COVID-19. The table came from immunoSEQ multiplex PCR; TCRdb's copy has only in-frame clones and leaves some out. The sample has almost 300,000 clones, about 87% seen once. The material sequenced was peripheral blood. The receptors originated from an older man with acute or convalescent COVID-19. Both conserved end residues are trimmed from each CDR3. The order of the fields is D gene, V gene, CDR3 protein. The D gene is left open where the match is weak.

TRBD1	TRBV19	ASSIEGQRNTEAF
TRBD1	TRBV15	ATQLAGTGLHEQY
TRBD2	TRBV5-1	ASSALAGGVGDTQY
TRBD2	TRBV5-5	ASSLYHLAGGNGELF
TRBD1	TRBV11-3	ASSDPGQGGGELF
NA	TRBV12-2	ASRPTPPTSGKYNEQF
NA	TRBV5-6	ASSLVGGPRDEQF
NA	TRBV9	ASSVGGTGSREQY
NA	TRBV7-9	ASTLNGNSPLH
NA	TRBV25-1	ASSDPVRGANVLT
NA	TRBV29-1	SVGGSYGYT
NA	TRBV10-1	ASSTGSGTEAF
NA	TRBV4-1	ASSQEGRGRGTQY
TRBD1	TRBV5-1	ASSLVGQGFGDTQY
NA	TRBV21-1	ASSPRTGHNSPLH
NA	TRBV5-6	ASSSGIGGYT
NA	TRBV7-9	ASSLIPTIELGLNTEAF
NA	TRBV4-2	ASSQDHGLNTGELF